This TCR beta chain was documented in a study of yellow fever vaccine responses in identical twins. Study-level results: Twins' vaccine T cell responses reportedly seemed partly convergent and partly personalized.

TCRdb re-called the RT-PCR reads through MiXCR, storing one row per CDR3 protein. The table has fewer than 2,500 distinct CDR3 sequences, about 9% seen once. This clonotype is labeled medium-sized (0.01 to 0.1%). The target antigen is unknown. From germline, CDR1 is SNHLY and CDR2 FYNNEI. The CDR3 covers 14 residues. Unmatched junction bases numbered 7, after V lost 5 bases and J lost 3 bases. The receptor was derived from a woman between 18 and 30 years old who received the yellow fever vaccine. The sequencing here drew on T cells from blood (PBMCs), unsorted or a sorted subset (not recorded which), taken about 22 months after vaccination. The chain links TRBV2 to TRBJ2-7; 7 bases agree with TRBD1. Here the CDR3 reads CASSRDRDNYEQYF. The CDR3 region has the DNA TGTGCCAGCAGTCGGGACAGAGATAACTACGAGCAGTACTTC.